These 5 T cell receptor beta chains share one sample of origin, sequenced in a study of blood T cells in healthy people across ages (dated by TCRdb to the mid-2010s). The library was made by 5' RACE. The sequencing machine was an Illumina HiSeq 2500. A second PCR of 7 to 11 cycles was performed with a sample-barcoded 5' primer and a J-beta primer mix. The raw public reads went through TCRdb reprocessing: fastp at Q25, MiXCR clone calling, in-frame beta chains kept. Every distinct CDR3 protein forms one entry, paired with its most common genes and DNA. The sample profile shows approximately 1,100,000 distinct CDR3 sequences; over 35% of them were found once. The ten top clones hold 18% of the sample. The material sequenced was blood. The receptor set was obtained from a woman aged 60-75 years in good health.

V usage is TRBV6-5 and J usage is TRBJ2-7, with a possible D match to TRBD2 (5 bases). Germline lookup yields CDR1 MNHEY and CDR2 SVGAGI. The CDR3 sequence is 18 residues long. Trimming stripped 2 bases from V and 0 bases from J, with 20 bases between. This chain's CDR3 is CASSYTLKGDQSSYEQYF. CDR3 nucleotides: TGTGCCAGCAGTTACACCCTAAAGGGAGACCAGAGCTCCTACGAGCAGTACTTC.

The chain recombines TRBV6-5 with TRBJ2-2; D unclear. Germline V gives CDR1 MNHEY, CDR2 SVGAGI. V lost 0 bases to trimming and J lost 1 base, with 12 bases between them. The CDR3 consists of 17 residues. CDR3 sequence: CASSYSLALLNTGELFF. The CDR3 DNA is TGTGCCAGCAGTTACTCGCTTGCACTCCTGAACACCGGGGAGCTGTTTTTT.

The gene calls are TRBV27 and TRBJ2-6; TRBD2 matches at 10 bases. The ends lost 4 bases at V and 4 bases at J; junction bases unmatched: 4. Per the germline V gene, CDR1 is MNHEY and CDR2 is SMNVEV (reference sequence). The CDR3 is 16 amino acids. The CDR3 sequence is CASSSAGGLGANVLTF. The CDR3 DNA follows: TGTGCCAGCAGTTCAGCGGGAGGGCTCGGGGCCAACGTCCTGACTTTC.

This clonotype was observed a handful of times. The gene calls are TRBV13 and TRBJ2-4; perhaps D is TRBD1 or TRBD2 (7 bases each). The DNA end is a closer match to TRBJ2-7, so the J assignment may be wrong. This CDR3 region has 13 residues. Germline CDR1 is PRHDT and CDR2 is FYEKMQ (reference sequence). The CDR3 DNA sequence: TGTGCCAGCAGTCCAGGGGGGGTTGCCGAGCAGTACTTC. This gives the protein CASSPGGVAEQYF.

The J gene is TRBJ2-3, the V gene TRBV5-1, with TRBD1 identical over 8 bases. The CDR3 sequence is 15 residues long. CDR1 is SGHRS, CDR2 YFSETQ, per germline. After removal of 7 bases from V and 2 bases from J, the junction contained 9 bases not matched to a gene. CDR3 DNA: TGCGCCAGCGTCCAGGGGACAGGATACACAGATACGCAGTATTTT. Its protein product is CASVQGTGYTDTQYF.